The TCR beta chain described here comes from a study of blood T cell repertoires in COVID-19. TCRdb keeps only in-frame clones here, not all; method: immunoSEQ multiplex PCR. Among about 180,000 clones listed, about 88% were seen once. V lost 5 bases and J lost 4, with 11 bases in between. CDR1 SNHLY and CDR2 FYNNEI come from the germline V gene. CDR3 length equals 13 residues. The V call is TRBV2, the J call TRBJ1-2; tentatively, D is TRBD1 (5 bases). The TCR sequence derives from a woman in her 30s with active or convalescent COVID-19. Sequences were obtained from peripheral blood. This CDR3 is CASSRDSLYGYTF. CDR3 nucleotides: TGTGCCAGCAGTAGGGACTCCCTCTATGGCTACACCTTC.